This passage covers 30 T cell receptor beta chains from one sample sequenced in a study of T cell clonotyping in hematopoietic cell transplantation listed by TCRdb under 2021. The library was made by the immunoSEQ multiplex PCR assay. TCRdb took over this immuneACCESS table, retaining in-frame rearrangements with V and J assigned. Such tables are incomplete; in checked studies, under half of the missing clones stem from an unresolved V gene, and the remainder is unexplained. Present in this sample are over 15,000 clones, roughly 85% of which were seen just once. Jointly, the top ten make up about 4.5% of the sample. Source material: peripheral blood mononuclear cells. These TCRs come from a woman between 40 and 55 years old in good health. Some clones in this sample may be carry-over from other donors' samples.

The CDR3 DNA follows: TGTGCCAGCAGTCAACACCCGGGACAGGGGGCCCTCTCTGGGGCCAACGTCCTGACTTTC. Its translation: CASSQHPGQGALSGANVLTF. This chain joins TRBV9 and TRBJ2-6, with 12 nucleotides matching TRBD1. J gave up 0 bases and V 5 bases, and 12 bases lay outside the gene matches. Germline-derived CDR1 and CDR2 are SGDLS and YYNGEE. The CDR3 is made up of 20 amino acids.

This clone appeared a single time. The chain links TRBV19 to TRBJ2-7; D tentatively reads TRBD1 or TRBD2 (5 bases each). V shed 5 bases and J shed 2 bases, with 13 bases lying between them. The CDR3 length is 14 residues. Looked up from germline, CDR1 is LNHDA and CDR2 is SQIVND (reference sequence). The DNA for the CDR3 is TGTGCCAGTAGTGTTATCCGGGACCCCTACGAGCAGTACTTC. Translation gives CASSVIRDPYEQYF.

The genes are TRBV9 and TRBJ2-7; D unresolved. This CDR3 spans 14 amino acids. Germline CDR1 and CDR2: SGDLS and YYNGEE. V shed 4 bases and J shed 2 bases, with 13 bases lying between them. The CDR3, as DNA: TGTGCCAGCAGCATGTGGACCGATCCCTACGAGCAGTACTTC. It is translated as CASSMWTDPYEQYF.

The chain links TRBV6-5 to TRBJ2-7; D might be TRBD1 (5 bases). With 6 bases removed from V and 2 bases from J, the gap between germline ends came to 11 bases. This CDR3 contains 13 residues. CDR1 and CDR2 from the germline V gene are MNHEY and SVGAGI. The CDR3 loop is CASSLQETYEQYF. For the CDR3, the DNA is TGTGCCAGCAGCTTACAGGAGACCTACGAGCAGTACTTC.

Written as DNA, the CDR3 is TGTGCCAGTAGTCCGTATGCCGGGACAGGGGACGGCTACACCTTC. This encodes CASSPYAGTGDGYTF. This chain links TRBV19 with TRBJ1-2; 10 nucleotides match TRBD1. CDR3 length: 15 amino acids. J lost 8 bases, V lost 5 bases, and 11 bases had no gene match. Per the germline V gene, CDR1 is LNHDA and CDR2 is SQIVND (reference sequence).

This clone occurred a few times. The chain couples TRBV4-3 to TRBJ1-2; no clear D gene. V was clipped by 1 base and J by 5 bases, with 11 bases between them. From germline, CDR1 is LGHNA and CDR2 YSLEER. The CDR3 covers 14 residues. CDR3 protein: CASSQGPIEYGYTF. CDR3 nucleotide sequence: TGCGCCAGCAGCCAAGGCCCCATCGAGTATGGCTACACCTTC.

The rearrangement links TRBV4-3 to TRBJ1-4, with D perhaps TRBD1 (6 bases). Between the trimmed V and J ends, which lost 4 bases and 8 bases, there was a span of 14 bases. Germline values: CDR1 LGHNA, CDR2 YSLEER. The CDR3 sequence is 14 residues long. This CDR3 reads CASSRRGMGEKLFF. DNA of the CDR3: TGCGCCAGCAGCCGCAGGGGTATGGGCGAAAAACTGTTTTTT.

V gene TRBV7-2 combines with J gene TRBJ2-6, with a tentative D call TRBD1 (6 bases). V lost 3 bases and J 0 bases, leaving 15 bases between the germline ends. The CDR3 consists of 18 residues. Germline V gives CDR1 SGHTA, CDR2 FQGNSA. CDR3 sequence: CASSLQGTPLSGANVLTF. CDR3 bases: TGTGCCAGCAGCTTGCAGGGGACCCCCCTCTCTGGGGCCAACGTCCTGACTTTC.

The chain is built from TRBV14 and TRBJ2-7, with 16 bases identical to TRBD2. Per the germline V gene, CDR1 is SGHDN and CDR2 is FVKESK. V shed 5 bases, J shed 2 bases, and the junction held 3 bases outside the gene matches. This CDR3 has 16 residues. The chain's CDR3 is CASSGGTSGRAYEQYF. The CDR3 bases are TGTGCCAGCAGCGGCGGGACTAGCGGGAGGGCCTACGAGCAGTACTTC.

The chain links TRBV20-1 to TRBJ1-1, with no clear D. Germline V gene data show CDR1 as DFQATT and CDR2 as SNEGSKA (reference sequence). The CDR3 totals 11 residues. The CDR3 loop is CRVGLVTEAFF. CDR3 DNA sequence: TGCAGGGTGGGGTTGGTCACTGAAGCTTTCTTT.

The gene calls are TRBV29-1 and TRBJ2-7; 8 bases fit TRBD1. V dropped 7 bases and J dropped 1; count of bases not matched to a gene: 6. The V gene's germline CDR1 is SQVTM and CDR2 ANQGSEA. The CDR3 spans 13 residues. Written as DNA, the CDR3 is TGCAGCGCCATGACAGGGGTGTCCTACGAGCAGTACTTC. This encodes CSAMTGVSYEQYF.

The genes are TRBV2 and TRBJ1-6; perhaps TRBD1 as D (6 bases). Trimming removed 4 bases at V and 8 bases at J, with 15 bases between. Germline V lookup: CDR1 SNHLY, CDR2 FYNNEI. The CDR3 runs to 15 residues. In nucleotides, the CDR3 is TGTGCCAGCAGTGTCCAGGGGCAGGTTGATTCACCCCTCCACTTT. Amino acid sequence: CASSVQGQVDSPLHF.

The chain is built from TRBV21-1 and TRBJ2-7. TRBV21-1 represents a pseudogene. The CDR3 length is 15 residues. CDR3 loop: CASSNGIGAPYEQYF. CDR3 nucleotides: TGTGCCAGCAGCAACGGGATCGGGGCGCCCTACGAGCAGTACTTC.

V and J are TRBV4-3 and TRBJ2-1; TRBD2 might be the D (7 bases). The germline V and J ends were trimmed by 3 bases and 8 bases, with 11 bases remaining between them. CDR1 and CDR2 (germline): LGHNA, YSLEER. This CDR3 is built from 13 residues. The CDR3 loop is CASSHPGGHEQFF. The CDR3 DNA sequence: TGCGCCAGCAGCCACCCGGGGGGCCATGAGCAGTTCTTC.

This chain links TRBV7-2 with TRBJ1-4; TRBD1 might be the D (6 bases). Looked up from germline, CDR1 is SGHTA and CDR2 is FQGNSA. The CDR3 contains 15 residues. Trimming cost V 2 bases and J 8 bases, with 15 bases left between them. This chain's CDR3 is CASSLLGGGPEKLFF. The CDR3 DNA reads as TGTGCCAGCAGCTTATTGGGTGGGGGCCCAGAAAAACTGTTTTTT.

The CDR3 DNA reads as TGCAGCGTTGAACGACCACCCATGAACACTGAAGCTTTCTTT. Translating it yields CSVERPPMNTEAFF. The chain combines TRBV29-1 with TRBJ1-1; D not resolved. V was clipped by 2 bases and J by 0 bases, with 10 bases between them. The germline V gene has CDR1 SQVTM and CDR2 ANQGSEA. The CDR3 is 14 residues long.

V gene TRBV19 combines with J gene TRBJ2-1; no definite D call. V was shortened by 3 bases and J by 6 bases, with 6 bases between the two germline ends. Germline-derived CDR1 and CDR2 are LNHDA and SQIVND (reference sequence). The CDR3 loop spans 12 amino acids. CDR3 nucleotide sequence: TGTGCCAGTAGTATTCGGCCCAATGAGCAGTTCTTC. Translation gives CASSIRPNEQFF.

J is TRBJ2-7 and V is TRBV2; unclear D gene. V was shortened by 2 bases and J by 1 base, with 9 bases between the two germline ends. Germline V lookup: CDR1 SNHLY, CDR2 FYNNEI. This CDR3 spans 14 amino acids. The CDR3 reads CASSELVQSYEQYF. The CDR3 region has the DNA TGTGCCAGCAGTGAACTAGTGCAATCCTACGAGCAGTACTTC.

The V call is TRBV28, the J call TRBJ2-7, with TRBD2 as a possible D gene (5 bases). Germline assignment: CDR1 MDHEN and CDR2 SYDVKM. The CDR3 is 12 residues long. Deletions cut 2 bases from V and 6 bases from J, with 8 bases between. This chain's CDR3 is CASSLLASEQYF. In nucleotides, the CDR3 is TGTGCCAGCAGTTTACTAGCCTCCGAGCAGTACTTC.

The gene calls are TRBV6-6 and TRBJ1-1; 9 bases agree with TRBD1. Trimming at V came to 2 bases and at J to 5 bases, leaving 6 bases not matched to a gene. CDR3 length: 15 amino acids. CDR1 and CDR2 from the germline V gene are MNHNY and SVGAGI (reference sequence). The CDR3, as DNA: TGTGCCAGCAGTTACGTACAGGGGGCGGGGACTGAAGCTTTCTTT. It is translated as CASSYVQGAGTEAFF.

This clone has only one observation. The V gene is TRBV2, the J gene TRBJ1-6, with 8 bases lining up with TRBD1. Germline CDR1 SNHLY, CDR2 FYNNEI. The V segment lost 5 bases and the J segment 8 bases; nucleotides outside the gene matches: 5. The CDR3 runs 14 residues. As DNA, the CDR3 is TGTGCCAGCAGTTCAGACAGGGGTGATTCACCCCTCCACTTT. As protein: CASSSDRGDSPLHF.

The chain is built from TRBV11-3 and TRBJ1-3, with 7 bases identical to TRBD1. V was pared by 5 bases and J by 0 bases, with 4 bases of the junction left unmatched. Germline CDR1 is SGHNT and CDR2 is YENEEA. The CDR3 length is 15 residues. CDR3 DNA sequence: TGTGCCAGCAGCCTCCGGGACAGCTCTGGAAACACCATATATTTT. Translation gives CASSLRDSSGNTIYF.

The chain is built from TRBV15 and TRBJ1-4, with D unclear. V lost 5 bases to trimming and J lost 0 bases, with 4 bases between them. The CDR3 consists of 13 residues. Germline V gene data show CDR1 as LNHNV and CDR2 as YYDKDF (reference sequence). CDR3 nucleotide sequence: TGTGCCACCAGCCACGCAACTAATGAAAAACTGTTTTTT. Its translation: CATSHATNEKLFF.

The chain joins TRBV28 to TRBJ2-1; D is ambiguous. V lost 5 bases to trimming and J lost 5 bases, with 19 bases between them. The CDR3 runs to 16 residues. From germline, CDR1 is MDHEN and CDR2 SYDVKM. The CDR3 DNA sequence: TGTGCCAGCAGTGGAGTTGTGTTTGCCGAGGACAATGAGCAGTTCTTC. Its translation: CASSGVVFAEDNEQFF.

This clone was seen a few times. The V gene is TRBV5-1, the J gene TRBJ1-1, with D perhaps matching TRBD1 (6 bases). Trimming removed 4 bases from V and 3 bases from J, with 13 bases in between. The CDR3 runs 14 residues. Looked up from germline, CDR1 is SGHRS and CDR2 is YFSETQ. The DNA for the CDR3 is TGCGCCAGCAGCCCGATGGGGGCGGACACTGAAGCTTTCTTT. Amino acid sequence: CASSPMGADTEAFF.

This clone occurred once. One junction end disagrees with the germline gene, perhaps due to a read error. The genes are TRBV7-7 and TRBJ2-2; D remains unclear. CDR1 and CDR2 (germline): SSHAT, FNYEAQ (reference sequence). This CDR3 is built from 14 residues. CDR3 sequence reads: CASSHDQTAGELFF. The CDR3 DNA reads as TGTGCTAGCAGCCACGACCAGACCGCCGGGGAGCTGTTTTTT.

This clone has more than one count but fewer than ten. The chain combines TRBV7-9 with TRBJ2-5; 10 bases match TRBD1. TRBJ2-7 explains the end of the DNA better; the J call may be wrong. Germline V gene sequence: CDR1 SEHNR, CDR2 FQNEAQ (reference sequence). This CDR3 has 16 amino acids. The CDR3 DNA follows: TGTGCCAGCAGCTTAGCGGGCGACAGGGGGCGATCCGAGCAGTACTTC. This encodes CASSLAGDRGRSEQYF.

The chain carries TRBV7-9 and TRBJ2-1, with TRBD1 identical over 10 bases. CDR3 length equals 19 residues. Unmatched junction bases numbered 12, after V lost 1 base and J lost 3 bases. Germline V gives CDR1 SEHNR, CDR2 FQNEAQ (reference sequence). DNA of the CDR3: TGTGCCAGCAGCTTAGGACAGGGGGCATCTAGCGGATACTACAATGAGCAGTTCTTC. Its translation: CASSLGQGASSGYYNEQFF.

The chain couples TRBV30 to TRBJ1-4, with a tentative D call TRBD1 (6 bases). V was trimmed by 0 bases and J by 8 bases, leaving 13 bases between them. Germline loops: CDR1 GTSNPN, CDR2 SVGIG (reference sequence). CDR3 size: 14 residues. In nucleotides, the CDR3 is TGTGCCTGGAGTGTACACAGGGTTAGCGAAAAACTGTTTTTT. Amino acid sequence: CAWSVHRVSEKLFF.

This chain joins TRBV2 and TRBJ2-1, with 8 nucleotides matching TRBD2. The CDR3 consists of 14 residues. The V and J ends lost 7 bases and 0 bases, in that order; junction bases with no gene match: 2. Looked up from germline, CDR1 is SNHLY and CDR2 is FYNNEI. The CDR3 DNA reads as TGTGCCAGCAAAAGCGGGAGCTCCTACAATGAGCAGTTCTTC. Protein sequence: CASKSGSSYNEQFF. The variable domain in full, with the rest retrieved from reference TRBV2 and TRBJ2-1, is EPEVTQTPSHQVTQMGQEVILRCVPISNHLYFYWYRQILGQKVEFLVSFYNNEISEKSEIFDDQFSVERPDGSNFTLKIRSTKLEDSAMYFCASKSGSSYNEQFFGPGTRLTVL.